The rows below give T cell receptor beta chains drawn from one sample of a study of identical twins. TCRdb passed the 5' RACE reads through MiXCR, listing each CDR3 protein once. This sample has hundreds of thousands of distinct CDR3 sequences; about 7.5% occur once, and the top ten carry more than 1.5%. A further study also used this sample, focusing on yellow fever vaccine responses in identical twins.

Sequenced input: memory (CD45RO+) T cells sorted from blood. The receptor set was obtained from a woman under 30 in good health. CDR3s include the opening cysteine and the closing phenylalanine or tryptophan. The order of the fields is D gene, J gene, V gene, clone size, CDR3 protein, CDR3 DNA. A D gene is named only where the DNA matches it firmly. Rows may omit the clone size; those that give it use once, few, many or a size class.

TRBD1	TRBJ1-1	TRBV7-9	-	CASSRTGGTEAFF	TGTGCCAGCAGCCGCACAGGGGGCACTGAAGCTTTCTTT
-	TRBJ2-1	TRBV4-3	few	CASSQERASNEQFF	TGCGCCAGCAGCCAAGAAAGGGCGTCCAATGAGCAGTTCTTC
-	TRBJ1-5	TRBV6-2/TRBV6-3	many	CASSYGAEAKPQHF	TGTGCCAGCAGTTATGGCGCGGAAGCTAAGCCCCAGCATTTT
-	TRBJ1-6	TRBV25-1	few	CASSPDDNSPLHF	TGTGCCAGCAGTCCGGATGATAATTCACCCCTCCACTTT
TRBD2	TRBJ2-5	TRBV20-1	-	CSASRVGTSGSRAKTQYF	TGCAGTGCTAGTAGGGTCGGGACTAGCGGGAGTAGGGCGAAGACCCAGTACTTC
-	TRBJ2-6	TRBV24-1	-	CATSDLDVYSGANVLTF	TGTGCCACCAGTGATTTGGACGTGTACTCTGGGGCCAACGTCCTGACTTTC
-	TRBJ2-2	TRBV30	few	CAWSSLANTGELFF	TGTGCCTGGAGTTCCCTCGCGAACACCGGGGAGCTGTTTTTT
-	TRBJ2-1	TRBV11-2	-	CASSLVSSVTYNEQFF	TGTGCCAGCAGCTTAGTTTCTAGCGTCACCTACAATGAGCAGTTCTTC
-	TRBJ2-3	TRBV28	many	CASTSGADTQYF	TGTGCCAGCACCTCAGGGGCAGATACGCAGTATTTT
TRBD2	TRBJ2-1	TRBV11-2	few	CASSLVGGRSYNEQFF	TGTGCCAGCAGCTTAGTAGGCGGGAGGTCCTACAATGAGCAGTTCTTC
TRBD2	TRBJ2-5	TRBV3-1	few	CASSRTSGGALETQYF	TGTGCCAGCAGCCGAACTAGCGGGGGGGCCTTAGAGACCCAGTACTTC
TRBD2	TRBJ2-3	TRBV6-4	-	CASSDTSGSGSDTQYF	TGTGCCAGCAGTGACACTAGCGGGAGTGGTTCAGATACGCAGTATTTT
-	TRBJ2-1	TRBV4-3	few	CASSPGPQSREQFF	TGCGCCAGCAGCCCTGGACCCCAATCCAGGGAGCAGTTCTTC
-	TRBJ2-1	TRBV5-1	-	CASRDSGPYNEQFF	TGCGCCAGCAGAGACTCGGGGCCCTACAATGAGCAGTTCTTC
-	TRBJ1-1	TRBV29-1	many	CSVERSQGNTEAFF	TGCAGCGTTGAACGCTCGCAGGGGAACACTGAAGCTTTCTTT
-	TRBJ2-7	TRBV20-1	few	CSALEAATTYEQYF	TGCAGTGCCCTTGAAGCGGCAACAACCTACGAGCAGTACTTC
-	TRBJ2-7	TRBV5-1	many	CASSLVGGSYEQYF	TGCGCCAGCAGCTTGGTCGGTGGTTCCTACGAGCAGTACTTC
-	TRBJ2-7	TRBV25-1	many	CASSEPDPGGASYEQYF	TGTGCCAGCAGTGAGCCCGACCCCGGAGGGGCCTCCTACGAGCAGTACTTC
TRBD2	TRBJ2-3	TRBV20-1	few	CSARVIAGADTQYF	TGCAGTGCTAGAGTTATAGCGGGGGCCGATACGCAGTATTTT
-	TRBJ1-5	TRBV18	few	CASSPMGGAMNQPQHF	TGTGCCAGCTCACCAATGGGGGGGGCGATGAATCAGCCCCAGCATTTT
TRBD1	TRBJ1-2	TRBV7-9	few	CASSPRGRGKNYGYTF	TGTGCCAGCAGCCCAAGGGGCAGGGGGAAAAACTATGGCTACACCTTC
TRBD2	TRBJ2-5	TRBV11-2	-	CARSLELAVQETQYF	TGTGCCAGAAGCTTAGAGCTAGCGGTCCAAGAGACCCAGTACTTC
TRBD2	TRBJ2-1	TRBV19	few	CASSEPSGGRNEQFF	TGTGCCAGTAGTGAACCAAGCGGGGGAAGGAATGAGCAGTTCTTC
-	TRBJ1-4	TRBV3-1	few	CASSPTEQYEKLFF	TGTGCCAGCAGCCCGACCGAACAGTATGAAAAACTGTTTTTT
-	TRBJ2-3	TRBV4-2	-	CASSQDIMGGTDTQYF	TGTGCCAGCAGCCAGGATATAATGGGGGGCACAGATACGCAGTATTTT
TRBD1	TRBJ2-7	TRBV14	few	CASSPRQGAWGEQYF	TGTGCCAGCAGCCCACGACAGGGGGCATGGGGCGAGCAGTACTTC
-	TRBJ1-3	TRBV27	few	CASSLSTGGNTIYF	TGTGCCAGCAGTTTAAGCACGGGTGGTAACACCATATATTTT